Below, 31 T cell receptor beta chains from the same sample are listed, as sequenced in a study of cytomegalovirus exposure and HLA in healthy donors. The PCR ran on 60 Vbeta and 13 Jbeta primers. Data came from immunoSEQ multiplex PCR; TCRdb stores just in-frame clones and leaves some out. The sample holds approximately 180,000 clones, about 80% seen once. Sequencing was performed on PBMCs. Receptor source: a man aged 25 to 40 in good health and CMV-seropositive.

This rearrangement joins TRBV10-3 to TRBJ2-2; 7 bases fit TRBD1. Germline CDR1 is ENHRY and CDR2 is SYGVKD. CDR3 size: 15 residues. Trimming cost V 3 bases and J 0 bases; bases outside gene matches: 1. The CDR3 here is CAISDGQANTGELFF. The CDR3 bases are TGTGCCATCAGTGATGGACAGGCGAACACCGGGGAGCTGTTTTTT.

A few counts support this clone. The chain combines TRBV9 with TRBJ2-2; 7 nucleotides line up with TRBD1. The CDR3 runs 14 residues. The V segment lost 5 bases and the J segment 5 bases; nucleotides outside the gene matches: 6. Germline assignment: CDR1 SGDLS and CDR2 YYNGEE. The CDR3: CASRLGTETGELFF. The CDR3 DNA reads TGTGCCAGCAGGCTCGGGACAGAGACCGGGGAGCTGTTTTTT.

This chain joins TRBV6-4 and TRBJ1-1; 7 nucleotides line up with TRBD1. Germline-derived CDR1 and CDR2 are MRHNA and SNTAGT. Losses at the gene ends were 4 bases for V and 4 bases for J; bases not matched to a gene: 3. The CDR3 sequence is 13 residues long. The CDR3 reads CASSVYRGTEAFF. In DNA, the CDR3 is TGTGCCAGCAGTGTCTACAGGGGCACTGAAGCTTTCTTT.

J is TRBJ2-2 and V is TRBV6-4; D is perhaps TRBD1 (6 bases). The V end was cut by 8 bases, the J end by 0 bases, with 10 bases between. CDR3 length: 14 amino acids. Looked up from germline, CDR1 is MRHNA and CDR2 is SNTAGT. The CDR3 coding sequence is TGTGCCAGCGCCGGGACACCGAACACCGGGGAGCTGTTTTTT. Its protein product is CASAGTPNTGELFF.

To note about this clone: The identical CDR3 is also encoded by other nucleotide sequences in the sample. The chain links TRBV5-1 to TRBJ2-1; TRBD2 agrees at 7 bases. Unmatched junction bases numbered 14, after V lost 1 base and J lost 1 base. This CDR3 is 19 amino acids long. Germline CDR1 SGHRS, CDR2 YFSETQ. CDR3 region: CASSLPPGRASGSYNEQFF. DNA of the CDR3: TGCGCCAGCAGCTTGCCCCCGGGGCGTGCTAGCGGATCCTACAATGAGCAGTTCTTC.

This chain joins TRBV11-3 and TRBJ1-1; no clear D. The V gene lost 2 bases and the J gene lost 0 bases, with 10 bases spanning the gap. The germline gives CDR1 SGHNT, CDR2 YENEEA. The CDR3 is 15 amino acids. The DNA for the CDR3 is TGTGCCAGCAGCTTAATTGGCGGCATGAACACTGAAGCTTTCTTT. It is translated as CASSLIGGMNTEAFF.

V gene TRBV5-1 combines with J gene TRBJ2-7, with 14 nucleotides matching TRBD2. Trimming at V came to 4 bases and at J to 4 bases, leaving 7 bases not matched to a gene. Per germline, CDR1 SGHRS and CDR2 YFSETQ. This CDR3 is 16 amino acids long. The DNA of the CDR3 is TGCGCCAGCAGCCCGGGACTAGCGGGAGTGGCGTACGAGCAGTACTTC. Its protein is CASSPGLAGVAYEQYF.

The chain couples TRBV11-2 to TRBJ1-2, with 8 bases identical to TRBD1. Germline V lookup: CDR1 SGHAT, CDR2 FQNNGV. V gave up 1 base and J gave up 8 bases; unmatched junction bases: 3. The CDR3 is 13 amino acids. CDR3 sequence (DNA): TGTGCCAGCAGCTTAGTCAGGGGGCACGGCTACACCTTC. Translating gives CASSLVRGHGYTF.

This chain joins TRBV19 and TRBJ2-3; 10 bases line up with TRBD2. V trimming: 5 bases; J trimming: 0 bases; junction bases outside the gene matches: 11. The CDR3 length is 18 residues. Germline CDR1 LNHDA, CDR2 SQIVND (reference sequence). DNA for the CDR3: TGTGCCAGTAGTGCTCTTGGACTAGCGGTTACTAGCACAGATACGCAGTATTTT. The encoded protein is CASSALGLAVTSTDTQYF.

V gene TRBV9 combines with J gene TRBJ2-6; 10 bases are shared with TRBD2. The length of the CDR3 is 19 residues. V dropped 3 bases and J dropped 1; count of bases not matched to a gene: 10. Germline loops: CDR1 SGDLS, CDR2 YYNGEE. The CDR3 nucleotides are TGTGCCAGCAGCGCGAAACTAAGCGGGGGGGCATCTGGGGCCAACGTCCTGACTTTC. It yields the protein CASSAKLSGGASGANVLTF.

The V call is TRBV6-5, the J call TRBJ2-6; tentative D call: TRBD1 (6 bases). This CDR3 region has 15 residues. Germline V CDR1 and CDR2: MNHEY, SVGAGI. V was trimmed by 2 bases and J by 4 bases, leaving 9 bases between them. In DNA, the CDR3 is TGTGCCAGCAGTTACGCAGGGGCAGGGGCCAACGTCCTGACTTTC. Encoded protein: CASSYAGAGANVLTF.

The gene calls are TRBV27 and TRBJ1-2; weak D call: TRBD1 (6 bases). The CDR3 has 12 amino acids. Trimming left V 8 bases short and J 7 bases short, with 14 bases between. Germline CDR1 reads MNHEY; CDR2 reads SMNVEV (reference sequence). The CDR3 nucleotides read TGTGCCAGCCAGGGGTCCCAGGCTGGCTACACCTTC. Its protein is CASQGSQAGYTF.

The chain combines TRBV18 with TRBJ1-2; TRBD1 matches 8 bases. The CDR3 totals 17 residues. The junction had 12 bases not matched to a gene; V was cut back by 0 bases and J by 6 bases. The germline V gene has CDR1 KGHSH and CDR2 LQKENI. CDR3 coding DNA: TGTGCCAGCTCACCACCTCTGGACAGGGAAGGGTTGGATGGCTACACCTTC. Translation gives CASSPPLDREGLDGYTF.

J is TRBJ1-1 and V is TRBV30, with a tentative D call TRBD1 (6 bases). The germline V gene has CDR1 GTSNPN and CDR2 SVGIG (reference sequence). V was shortened by 4 bases and J by 4 bases, with 19 bases between the two germline ends. This CDR3 contains 15 residues. The chain's CDR3 is CAWTPGRGGVTEAFF. CDR3 bases: TGTGCCTGGACACCCGGTAGGGGGGGGGTCACTGAAGCTTTCTTT.

This rearrangement joins TRBV6-5 to TRBJ1-1; a weak D match, TRBD1 (6 bases). The V end was cut by 6 bases, the J end by 0 bases, with 14 bases between. CDR3 size: 15 residues. Germline lookup yields CDR1 MNHEY and CDR2 SVGAGI. CDR3 amino acids: CASSAGALMNTEAFF. The CDR3 region has the DNA TGTGCCAGCAGCGCAGGGGCCTTAATGAACACTGAAGCTTTCTTT.

V gene TRBV19 combines with J gene TRBJ2-1; TRBD1 matches 7 bases. Germline V lookup: CDR1 LNHDA, CDR2 SQIVND (reference sequence). V gave up 5 bases and J gave up 4 bases; unmatched junction bases: 14. The CDR3 runs 17 residues. In DNA form, the CDR3 reads TGTGCCAGTAGTCCAAGTTGGGGACAGCAAATTTACAATGAGCAGTTCTTC. Its protein is CASSPSWGQQIYNEQFF.

The chain joins TRBV19 to TRBJ2-2; TRBD2 aligns across 15 bases. Germline-derived CDR1 and CDR2 are LNHDA and SQIVND (reference sequence). This CDR3 has 18 residues. The V and J ends lost 4 bases and 1 base, in that order; junction bases with no gene match: 4. Written as DNA, the CDR3 is TGTGCCAGTAGTAATGTGGGACTAGCGGGAGGGAACACCGGGGAGCTGTTTTTT. Its protein product is CASSNVGLAGGNTGELFF. The full variable domain, with the rest looked up from reference TRBV19 and TRBJ2-2, is DGGITQSPKYLFRKEGQNVTLSCEQNLNHDAMYWYRQDPGQGLRLIYYSQIVNDFQKGDIAEGYSVSREKKESFPLTVTSAQKNPTAFYLCASSNVGLAGGNTGELFFGEGSRLTVL.

This clone appeared once. The chain has TRBV7-9 and TRBJ2-2, with D tentatively TRBD2 (6 bases). V lost 2 bases and J 6 bases, leaving 10 bases between the germline ends. There are 14 residues in the CDR3. Germline CDR1 reads SEHNR; CDR2 reads FQNEAQ (reference sequence). Here the CDR3 DNA reads TGTGCCAGCAGCTTAAATCCGGGGGCCGGGGAGCTGTTTTTT. It specifies CASSLNPGAGELFF.

This chain joins TRBV18 and TRBJ1-2; 7 bases line up with TRBD1. V lost 0 bases to trimming and J lost 14 bases; unmatched junction nucleotides: 12. Germline values: CDR1 KGHSH, CDR2 LQKENI. The CDR3 sequence is 14 residues long. The CDR3 is CASSPPPTGNYFTF. The CDR3 coding sequence is TGTGCCAGCTCACCACCTCCGACAGGGAATTATTTTACCTTC.

The CDR3 DNA reads TGTGCCAGCAGCGACCGGCGACTAGCGGAAAGAAGCTCCTACAATGAGCAGTTCTTC. Residues: CASSDRRLAERSSYNEQFF. The chain combines TRBV5-4 with TRBJ2-1, with 9 nucleotides matching TRBD2. The trim removed 4 bases at V and 0 bases at J, leaving 14 bases unmatched. Germline V lookup: CDR1 SGHNT, CDR2 YYREEE (reference sequence). This CDR3 has 19 amino acids.

The rearrangement links TRBV5-6 to TRBJ2-1; 9 bases are a match to TRBD1. Germline trimming cut 4 bases from V and 7 bases from J; bases unmatched to any gene: 12. Germline loops: CDR1 SGHDT, CDR2 YYEEEE. The CDR3 runs to 16 residues. The CDR3, as DNA: TGTGCCAGCAGCCCGGTACCGGGACAGGGCGGGAATGAGCAGTTCTTC. This gives the protein CASSPVPGQGGNEQFF.

V is TRBV10-3 and J is TRBJ1-1; D call uncertain. Germline V gene data show CDR1 as ENHRY and CDR2 as SYGVKD. V was shortened by 4 bases and J by 1 base, with 10 bases between the two germline ends. The CDR3 extends over 14 amino acids. CDR3 DNA: TGTGCCATCAGTGTGGAGGGCCAGAACACTGAAGCTTTCTTT. It encodes CAISVEGQNTEAFF.

The J gene is TRBJ2-1, the V gene TRBV5-5; TRBD1 matches 8 bases. The CDR3 loop spans 16 amino acids. J was trimmed by 0 bases and V by 0 bases; bases with no gene match: 2. Germline CDR1 is SGHKS and CDR2 is YYEKEE (reference sequence). As DNA, the CDR3 is TGTGCCAGCAGCTTGGCGCAGGGGGCCTCCTACAATGAGCAGTTCTTC. Translating it yields CASSLAQGASYNEQFF.

The genes are TRBV18 and TRBJ2-6; TRBD1 matches 8 bases. The CDR3 has 18 amino acids. Germline CDR1 reads KGHSH; CDR2 reads LQKENI. Trimming at V came to 5 bases and at J to 0 bases, leaving 9 bases not matched to a gene. Here the CDR3 reads CASSSRTGTSSGANVLTF. The DNA of the CDR3 is TGTGCCAGCTCATCCCGGACAGGGACGAGCTCTGGGGCCAACGTCCTGACTTTC.

V gene TRBV27 combines with J gene TRBJ1-2; tentative D call: TRBD1 (6 bases). CDR1 and CDR2 (germline): MNHEY, SMNVEV (reference sequence). V lost 2 bases to trimming and J lost 3 bases, with 16 bases between them. The CDR3 length is 16 residues. Written as DNA, the CDR3 is TGTGCCAGCAGTTTAGTCCCCCGACAGGCTCACTATGGCTACACCTTC. Translating gives CASSLVPRQAHYGYTF.

The chain couples TRBV7-8 to TRBJ1-2; D call uncertain. The germline V gene has CDR1 SGHVS and CDR2 FQNEAQ. Trimming pared 1 base from V and 8 bases from J, leaving 11 bases between. This CDR3 is 13 amino acids long. CDR3 amino acids: CASSLDGIDGYTF. The CDR3 region has the DNA TGTGCCAGCAGCTTAGACGGGATAGACGGCTACACCTTC.

V is TRBV4-1 and J is TRBJ2-2; 7 positions match TRBD1. CDR3 size: 15 residues. The germline V gene has CDR1 MGHRA and CDR2 YSYEKL. Trimming cost V 7 bases and J 6 bases; bases outside gene matches: 11. The CDR3 here is CASITEQGNAGELFF. The CDR3 bases are TGCGCCAGCATAACCGAACAGGGGAATGCCGGGGAGCTGTTTTTT.

V and J are TRBV7-3 and TRBJ2-7, with D possibly TRBD2 on 7 matching bases. The CDR3 is 14 amino acids. Germline lookup yields CDR1 SGHTA and CDR2 FQGTGA. V lost 5 bases and J lost 5, with 16 bases in between. The CDR3 bases are TGTGCCAGCAGCCCACAAGGGGGGGGAGACGAGCAGTACTTC. This translates into CASSPQGGGDEQYF.

This clone came up once. J is TRBJ2-7 and V is TRBV9; 8 nucleotides agree with TRBD1. The length of the CDR3 is 15 residues. The V and J ends lost 0 bases and 3 bases, in that order; junction bases with no gene match: 5. From germline, CDR1 is SGDLS and CDR2 YYNGEE. CDR3 in DNA: TGTGCCAGCAGCGTAGGGACAGGGCCGGGCTACGAGCAGTACTTC. Its protein product is CASSVGTGPGYEQYF.

The chain has TRBV15 and TRBJ2-1, with TRBD2 identical over 11 bases. This CDR3 has 16 amino acids. Germline V lookup: CDR1 LNHNV, CDR2 YYDKDF (reference sequence). With 1 base clipped from V and 9 bases from J, the junction kept 8 bases outside the gene matches. The CDR3 sequence is CATSRVLAGGGGEQFF. In nucleotides, the CDR3 is TGTGCCACCAGCAGAGTTCTAGCGGGGGGAGGAGGTGAGCAGTTCTTC.

The rearrangement uses TRBV29-1 and TRBJ2-7; TRBD2 matches at 9 bases. After removal of 4 bases from V and 0 bases from J, the junction contained 16 bases not matched to a gene. The CDR3 is 18 residues long. The germline V gene encodes CDR1 SQVTM and CDR2 ANQGSEA. The CDR3 DNA is TGCAGCGTTGTTTCGGGTAAGCGCGGGGGGGGGAGCTCCTACGAGCAGTACTTC. The encoded protein is CSVVSGKRGGGSSYEQYF.